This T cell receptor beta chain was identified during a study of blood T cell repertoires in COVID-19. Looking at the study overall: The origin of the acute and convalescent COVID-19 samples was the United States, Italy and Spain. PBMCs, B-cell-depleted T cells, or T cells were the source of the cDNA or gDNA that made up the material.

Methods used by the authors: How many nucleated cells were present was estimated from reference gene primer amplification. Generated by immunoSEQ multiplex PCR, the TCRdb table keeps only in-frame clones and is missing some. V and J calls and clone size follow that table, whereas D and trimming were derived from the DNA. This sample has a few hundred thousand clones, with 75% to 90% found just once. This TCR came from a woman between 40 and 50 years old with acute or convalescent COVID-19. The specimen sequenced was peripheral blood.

CDR3 in amino acids: CSVSQGDYQPQHF. The CDR3 bases are TGCAGCGTTTCACAGGGGGATTATCAGCCCCAGCATTTT. This sequence joins TRBV29-1 and TRBJ1-5, with 8 bases identical to TRBD1. The CDR3 covers 13 residues. V dropped 5 bases and J dropped 5; count of bases not matched to a gene: 5. The germline V gene has CDR1 SQVTM and CDR2 ANQGSEA.